This T cell receptor (beta chain) was documented in a study of blood T cells in healthy people across ages. The use of a sample-barcoded 5' primer and a J-beta primer mix characterized a second PCR of about 6 to 12 cycles. TCRdb re-called the 5' RACE reads with MiXCR, one entry per CDR3 protein. The profile shows about 1.5 million distinct CDR3 sequences, roughly 43% of them singletons. V shed 0 bases and J shed 2 bases, with 14 bases lying between them. Germline assignment: CDR1 LGHNA and CDR2 YSLEER. The CDR3 is 16 amino acids. The source material was blood. The rearrangement uses TRBV4-3 and TRBJ2-7, with a weak D call TRBD1 (5 bases). The TCR was taken from a woman aged 18-35 years in good health. The CDR3 coding sequence is TGCGCCAGCAGCCAAGAAGGGCAGGGTGGAGCCTACGAGCAGTACTTC. Translation: CASSQEGQGGAYEQYF.